These T cell receptor beta chains were read from a single sample in a study of T cell changes during pregnancy in multiple sclerosis. Sequenced by immunoSEQ multiplex PCR; TCRdb stores in-frame clones only, minus some. The sample lists more than 65,000 clones; about 88% were seen once. The sample consisted of peripheral blood, taken before pregnancy. The receptors come from a female donor with multiple sclerosis, enrolled in a pregnancy study. Both conserved end residues are part of each CDR3. Each record gives: clone size, J gene, V gene, D gene, CDR3 protein, CDR3 DNA. D genes are given only for firm matches. A row's size may be missing; if present it is once, few, many or a size class.

-,TRBJ2-7,TRBV6-5,-,CASSYSAAGRREQYF,TGTGCCAGCAGTTACTCGGCGGCGGGCCGACGCGAGCAGTACTTC
-,TRBJ2-3,TRBV2,TRBD2,CASSEERGNADTQYF,TGTGCCAGCAGTGAAGAGCGGGGGAACGCAGATACGCAGTATTTT
-,TRBJ1-2,TRBV27,TRBD1,CASSDRGVAGYTF,TGTGCCAGCAGTGACAGGGGGGTTGCGGGCTACACCTTC
few,TRBJ1-5,TRBV6-5,TRBD1,CASSRGQSHQPQHF,TGTGCCAGCAGTAGGGGGCAGTCTCATCAGCCCCAGCATTTT
-,TRBJ1-5,TRBV7-9,-,CASSSSEAGEGNQPQHF,TGTGCCAGCAGCTCATCGGAGGCGGGGGAAGGCAATCAGCCCCAGCATTTT
-,TRBJ2-7,TRBV18,TRBD1,CASSPRDSSYEQYF,TGTGCCAGCTCACCCAGGGACAGCTCCTACGAGCAGTACTTC
-,TRBJ1-1,TRBV18,-,CASSPQGGTEAFF,TGTGCCAGCTCACCCCAAGGGGGCACTGAAGCTTTCTTT
-,TRBJ2-1,TRBV7-3,-,CASSLERAGGPWNEQFF,TGTGCCAGCAGCTTAGAACGGGCCGGGGGGCCTTGGAATGAGCAGTTCTTC
-,TRBJ1-1,TRBV13,-,CASSLGNSNTEAFF,TGTGCCAGCAGCTTAGGCAACAGTAACACTGAAGCTTTCTTT
-,TRBJ2-3,TRBV11-2,-,CATRFLGDTQYF,TGTGCCACCCGGTTTCTCGGTGATACGCAGTATTTT
-,TRBJ1-2,TRBV5-6,-,CASSLGQPGGGYTF,TGTGCCAGCAGCTTGGGGCAGCCGGGGGGCGGCTACACCTTC
-,TRBJ2-3,TRBV7-3,TRBD2,CASSFAGGYTDTQYF,TGTGCCAGCAGCTTCGCGGGGGGCTATACAGATACGCAGTATTTT
-,TRBJ2-1,TRBV9,TRBD2,CASSATSGHNEQFF,TGTGCCAGCAGCGCGACTAGCGGCCACAATGAGCAGTTCTTC
-,TRBJ1-2,TRBV5-6,-,CASSLDSQLANYGYTF,TGTGCCAGCAGCTTGGATTCTCAGTTGGCTAACTATGGCTACACCTTC
-,TRBJ2-7,TRBV11-2,TRBD1,CASSLVDREISYEQYF,TGTGCCAGCAGCTTAGTAGACAGGGAAATCTCCTACGAGCAGTACTTC
-,TRBJ1-1,TRBV27,TRBD1,CASSKRQGMMNTEAFF,TGTGCCAGCAGTAAACGACAGGGTATGATGAACACTGAAGCTTTCTTT
-,TRBJ2-1,TRBV9,TRBD2,CASSVGRGLAGLSSYNEQFF,TGTGCCAGCAGCGTAGGGAGGGGACTAGCGGGGTTAAGCTCCTACAATGAGCAGTTCTTC
-,TRBJ1-1,TRBV7-9,-,CASSLSRGMNTEAFF,TGTGCCAGCAGCTTATCGCGGGGGATGAACACTGAAGCTTTCTTT
-,TRBJ2-4,TRBV4-2,TRBD1,CASSQDVLQVPGTGSGAKNIQYF,TGTGCCAGCAGCCAAGACGTTCTGCAAGTTCCCGGGACAGGGTCGGGGGCCAAAAACATTCAGTACTTC
-,TRBJ2-4,TRBV5-1,TRBD2,CASSLRLAVGVAKNIQYF,TGCGCCAGCAGCTTACGACTAGCGGTGGGGGTAGCCAAAAACATTCAGTACTTC
-,TRBJ1-5,TRBV7-9,-,CASSLVSGGGNQPQHF,TGTGCCAGCAGCTTAGTTTCGGGGGGCGGGAATCAGCCCCAGCATTTT
-,TRBJ2-7,TRBV6-6,-,CASSEQTDRFSYEQYF,TGTGCCAGCAGCGAACAGACAGACCGCTTCTCCTACGAGCAGTACTTC
-,TRBJ1-3,TRBV6-6,-,CASSPTGDTIYF,TGTGCCAGCAGCCCTACAGGAGACACCATATATTTT
few,TRBJ2-5,TRBV7-2,-,CASSPGQRQETQYF,TGTGCCAGCAGCCCAGGACAGCGCCAAGAGACCCAGTACTTC
-,TRBJ1-2,TRBV27,-,CASSLQGWGYGYTF,TGTGCCAGCAGTTTACAGGGTTGGGGCTATGGCTACACCTTC
-,TRBJ2-7,TRBV30,TRBD2,CAWSTSGGIYEQYF,TGTGCCTGGAGCACCTCGGGAGGGATCTACGAGCAGTACTTC
-,TRBJ1-2,TRBV30,-,CAWSVGPGLLNYGYTF,TGTGCCTGGAGTGTAGGGCCGGGACTGCTCAACTATGGCTACACCTTC
-,TRBJ1-5,TRBV12-5,TRBD1,CASGLAAGTGVSALRSNQPQHF,TGTGCTAGTGGTTTGGCCGCCGGGACAGGGGTTTCCGCTCTCCGTAGCAATCAGCCCCAGCATTTT
-,TRBJ1-2,TRBV7-9,TRBD1,CASSDRGRIYGYTF,TGTGCCAGCAGCGACAGGGGGCGCATCTATGGCTACACCTTC
-,TRBJ2-7,TRBV29-1,TRBD2,CSVELAGDYEQYF,TGCAGCGTTGAACTAGCGGGCGACTACGAGCAGTACTTC
once,TRBJ2-3,TRBV29-1,-,CSAATGGTDTQYF,TGCAGCGCCGCTACGGGAGGCACAGATACGCAGTATTTT
-,TRBJ2-7,TRBV2,-,CASSAEYEQYF,TGTGCCAGCAGTGCGGAGTACGAGCAGTACTTC
-,TRBJ1-1,TRBV5-1,-,CASSGDTNTEAFF,TGCGCCAGCAGCGGCGACACGAACACTGAAGCTTTCTTT
-,TRBJ1-1,TRBV5-1,-,CASSFGGAYEAFF,TGCGCCAGCAGCTTTGGGGGGGCATATGAAGCTTTCTTT
-,TRBJ2-7,TRBV11-2,TRBD1,CASSFRDRVSEQYF,TGTGCCAGCAGCTTCCGGGACAGGGTGTCCGAGCAGTACTTC
once,TRBJ2-2,TRBV12-5,-,CASGAAVYTGELFF,TGTGCTAGTGGGGCCGCCGTATACACCGGGGAGCTGTTTTTT
-,TRBJ1-4,TRBV27,-,CASSLLTDKGQLFF,TGTGCCAGCAGTTTATTGACCGATAAGGGGCAACTGTTTTTT
-,TRBJ1-1,TRBV5-6,-,CASSYVTTGNTEAFF,TGTGCCAGCAGCTATGTAACCACAGGGAACACTGAAGCTTTCTTT
-,TRBJ2-7,TRBV5-1,TRBD2,CASSLVDSGGSYEQYF,TGCGCCAGCAGCTTGGTTGATTCGGGGGGCTCCTACGAGCAGTACTTC
-,TRBJ1-1,TRBV6-5,TRBD1,CASSPTGVEAFF,TGTGCCAGCAGTCCCACAGGGGTTGAAGCTTTCTTT